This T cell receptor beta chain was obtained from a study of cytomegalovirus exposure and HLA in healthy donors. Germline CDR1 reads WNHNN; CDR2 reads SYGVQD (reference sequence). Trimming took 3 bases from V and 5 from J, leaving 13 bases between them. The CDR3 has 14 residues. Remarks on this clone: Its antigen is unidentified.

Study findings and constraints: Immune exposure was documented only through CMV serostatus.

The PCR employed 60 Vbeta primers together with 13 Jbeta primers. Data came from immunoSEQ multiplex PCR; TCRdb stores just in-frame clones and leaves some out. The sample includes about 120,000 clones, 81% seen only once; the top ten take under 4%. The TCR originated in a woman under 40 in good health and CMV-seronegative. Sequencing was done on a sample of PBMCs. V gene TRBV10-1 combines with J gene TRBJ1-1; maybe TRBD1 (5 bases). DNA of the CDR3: TGCGCCAGCAGTGACAGGAGGGGACGAACTGAAGCTTTCTTT. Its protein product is CASSDRRGRTEAFF.